These T cell receptor beta chains were read from a single sample in a study of a mutant IDH1 vaccine in newly diagnosed glioma. Profiled with immunoSEQ multiplex PCR; TCRdb holds only in-frame clones, not every one. The table has roughly 61,000 clones, 75% to 90% seen once; the top ten hold 5.9%. These TCRs are of unknown antigen specificity. The sequenced sample was PBMCs, obtained from a glioma patient whose treatment included an IDH1 peptide vaccine. Every receptor here comes from a man aged 45-65 years with glioma. The CDR3 runs from the conserved cysteine through the conserved F or W. The D gene is left open where the match is weak. Clone sizes are given selectively: once, few, many, or a class where the clone is expanded.

V	size	J	D	CDR3	DNA
TRBV7-9	medium-sized	TRBJ2-2	.	CASSLNPNTGELFF	TGTGCCAGCAGCTTAAACCCGAACACCGGGGAGCTGTTTTTT
TRBV5-6	.	TRBJ1-1	.	CASSLTDRTNTEAFF	TGTGCCAGCAGCTTGACAGACAGGACGAACACTGAAGCTTTCTTT
TRBV15	.	TRBJ2-2	TRBD1	CATRDRERTGELFF	TGTGCCACCAGGGACAGGGAAAGAACCGGGGAGCTGTTTTTT
TRBV18	.	TRBJ2-6	.	CASARSQAGANVLTF	TGTGCCAGCGCCAGGTCCCAGGCTGGGGCCAACGTCCTGACTTTC
TRBV4-1	.	TRBJ1-4	.	CASSQGTPQGVYF	TGCGCCAGCAGCCAAGGAACGCCCCAGGGAGTCTATTTT
TRBV7-8	.	TRBJ2-2	TRBD1	CASSADRVPSRTGELFF	TGTGCCAGCAGTGCGGACAGGGTCCCTTCTCGCACCGGGGAGCTGTTTTTT
TRBV19	.	TRBJ2-5	.	CASSPTALQETQYF	TGTGCCAGTAGTCCTACAGCGTTACAAGAGACCCAGTACTTC
TRBV6-5	.	TRBJ1-1	.	CASSYGRIMNTEAFF	TGTGCCAGCAGTTACGGACGGATTATGAACACTGAAGCTTTCTTT
TRBV4-1	few	TRBJ2-2	.	CASSQDGASEYGELFF	TGCGCCAGCAGCCAAGATGGGGCTAGCGAATACGGGGAGCTGTTTTTT
TRBV7-2	.	TRBJ1-2	TRBD1	CASSLDRDRGFNYTF	TGTGCCAGCAGCTTAGACCGGGACAGAGGTTTCAACTACACCTTC
TRBV27	.	TRBJ2-5	TRBD2	CASSLRLAGTETQYF	TGTGCCAGCAGTCTCCGACTAGCGGGAACTGAGACCCAGTACTTC
TRBV19	.	TRBJ1-2	.	CASSGGQIGNYGYTF	TGTGCCAGTAGTGGGGGACAAATTGGTAACTATGGCTACACCTTC
TRBV19	.	TRBJ2-7	.	CASSSGVTYEQYF	TGTGCCAGTAGTAGCGGGGTAACCTACGAGCAGTACTTC
TRBV18	few	TRBJ2-7	.	CASSPPEEYEQYF	TGTGCCAGCTCACCACCGGAAGAATACGAGCAGTACTTC